The 9 T cell receptor beta chains below were found in one sample sequenced in a study of molecular identifiers for immune sequencing clone quantification. Using its own MiXCR run on the PCR reads, TCRdb lists one record per CDR3 protein. Counted here are 50,000 to 70,000 distinct CDR3 sequences, about a fifth occurring once; the ten biggest clones make up 1.5% to 1.8%. The specimen sequenced was naive CD8+ T cells from blood, with Jurkat cell RNA spiked in. Subset: FACS-sorted CD8+CD4-CCR7+CD45RA+ naive T cells. Receptor source: a human donor in good health. Some libraries in this study had Jurkat cell RNA spiked in.

This clonotype was recorded many times. The gene calls are TRBV7-2 and TRBJ2-5; unclear D gene. V gave up 2 bases and J gave up 5 bases, with 3 bases separating them. Germline CDR1 is SGHTA and CDR2 is FQGNSA. This CDR3 region has 11 residues. This CDR3 is CASSLWETQYF. CDR3 DNA sequence: TGTGCCAGCAGCTTATGGGAGACCCAGTACTTC.

V and J are TRBV5-7 and TRBJ2-5, with 10 positions matching TRBD2. TRBV5-7 is annotated as an ORF whose role is uncertain. CDR3 length equals 19 residues. The V and J ends lost 0 bases and 1 base, in that order; junction bases with no gene match: 12. The CDR3, as DNA: TGTGCCAGCAGCTTGGCTAGCGGGAGCTCACAGAAACCCCAAGAGACCCAGTACTTC. This encodes CASSLASGSSQKPQETQYF.

This clonotype showed up many times. V gene TRBV10-3 combines with J gene TRBJ2-7, with 7 bases identical to TRBD2. Germline V gene data show CDR1 as ENHRY and CDR2 as SYGVKD. The CDR3 totals 15 residues. V dropped 2 bases and J dropped 0; count of bases not matched to a gene: 4. The CDR3 spells CAISEVLADSYEQYF. The DNA of the CDR3 is TGTGCCATCAGTGAGGTCCTAGCGGACTCCTACGAGCAGTACTTC.

This clonotype was counted at least ten times. This rearrangement joins TRBV7-9 to TRBJ2-5; D is perhaps TRBD2 (5 bases). With 5 bases removed from V and 5 bases from J, the gap between germline ends came to 12 bases. Germline loops: CDR1 SEHNR, CDR2 FQNEAQ (reference sequence). This CDR3 contains 13 residues. CDR3 loop: CASSRSGGETQYF. Here the CDR3 DNA reads TGTGCCAGCAGCCGGTCCGGCGGGGAGACCCAGTACTTC.

The chain carries TRBV3-1 and TRBJ2-7, with D tentatively TRBD2 (6 bases). Looked up from germline, CDR1 is LGHDT and CDR2 is YNNKEL (reference sequence). CDR3 length equals 15 residues. V was pared by 0 bases and J by 3 bases, with 12 bases between. In nucleotides, the CDR3 is TGTGCCAGCAGCCAAGAGGCGGGATTACTCTACGAGCAGTACTTC. This sequence encodes CASSQEAGLLYEQYF.

This sequence joins TRBV13 and TRBJ2-1; 7 bases map to TRBD2. The CDR3 is made up of 17 amino acids. The ends lost 5 bases at V and 4 bases at J; junction bases unmatched: 14. Germline CDR1 is PRHDT and CDR2 is FYEKMQ (reference sequence). CDR3 DNA sequence: TGTGCCAGCAGCCAAACTCGGGCCGAGCGGGATTACAATGAGCAGTTCTTC. Translation gives CASSQTRAERDYNEQFF.

This clonotype was picked up many times. The rearrangement joins TRBV29-1 to TRBJ2-1, with 7 bases identical to TRBD2. The ends lost 4 bases at V and 5 bases at J; junction bases unmatched: 5. CDR3 length: 13 residues. Germline lookup yields CDR1 SQVTM and CDR2 ANQGSEA. The CDR3 DNA reads as TGCAGCGTTGCCGAGACTAGCCACAATGAGCAGTTCTTC. As protein: CSVAETSHNEQFF.

This clonotype was observed a few times. The genes are TRBV11-2 and TRBJ1-2; the D gene is possibly TRBD1 (5 bases). Per the germline V gene, CDR1 is SGHAT and CDR2 is FQNNGV. The CDR3 runs 13 residues. V dropped 5 bases and J dropped 0 bases, with 7 bases sitting between them. CDR3 in amino acids: CASSLRANYGYTF. For the CDR3, the DNA is TGTGCCAGCAGCCTCAGGGCTAACTATGGCTACACCTTC.

This clonotype has a handful of counts. The gene calls are TRBV12-3 or TRBV12-4 and TRBJ2-7; D is perhaps TRBD2 (6 bases). There are 13 residues in the CDR3. V shed 10 bases and J shed 0 bases, with 13 bases lying between them. The CDR3 reads CAISRDFSYEQYF. CDR3 coding DNA: TGTGCCATTAGCCGGGACTTCTCCTACGAGCAGTACTTC.